This T cell receptor (beta chain) was sequenced during a study of blood T cell repertoires in COVID-19. Across the study: Both acute and convalescent COVID-19 samples were obtained from the United States, Italy and Spain.

Original processing notes: The authors estimated nucleated cell counts from reference gene primer amplification. Only in-frame clones appear in the TCRdb table, and some are missing; sequencing was by immunoSEQ multiplex PCR. That table gives V, J and clone size, and the DNA gave D and trimming. The top ten hold about 5.5% of the sample, which has about 100,000 clones, 75% to 95% seen once. The source material was peripheral blood. The receptor was isolated from a man aged 45-65 years with acute or convalescent COVID-19.

The CDR3: CASSGQGNEQYF. For the CDR3, the DNA is TGTGCCAGCAGTGGGCAGGGTAACGAGCAGTACTTC. The rearrangement joins TRBV2 to TRBJ2-7; D perhaps matches TRBD1 (5 bases). The germline gives CDR1 SNHLY, CDR2 FYNNEI. V was cut by 4 bases and J by 5 bases, with 9 bases left in between. This CDR3 contains 12 residues.